This TCR beta chain was retrieved from a study of T-cell reconstitution after alpha-beta-depleted transplantation in children. Findings and limits, study-wide: Alpha-beta T cells present about two months after transplant were reported to originate from several hundred expanded graft clones. At one year after transplant, newly produced T cells mostly accounted for T-cell counts and diversity.

Library preparation (for TCRbeta) was performed with unique molecular identifiers. TCRdb called the PCR reads again in MiXCR, with one record for every CDR3 protein. The sample holds approximately 980,000 distinct CDR3 sequences, about 30% seen once. As for this clonotype: Its specificity is unknown.

The CDR3 sequence is 15 residues long. V lost 1 base and J lost 7; bases outside the gene matches: 8. The germline V gene encodes CDR1 SGHRS and CDR2 YFSETQ. The starting material was PBMCs, mostly from graft donor cells, obtained 360 days after TCRalphabeta/CD19-depleted stem cell transplant. This sequence originates from a boy under two years old who had a stem cell transplant for SCID, so the T cells may come from the graft donor. The chain joins TRBV5-1 to TRBJ2-7; TRBD1 matches at 10 bases. CDR3 sequence reads: CASSLWGQGTWEQYF. The CDR3 nucleotides are TGCGCCAGCAGCTTGTGGGGACAGGGGACGTGGGAGCAGTACTTC.